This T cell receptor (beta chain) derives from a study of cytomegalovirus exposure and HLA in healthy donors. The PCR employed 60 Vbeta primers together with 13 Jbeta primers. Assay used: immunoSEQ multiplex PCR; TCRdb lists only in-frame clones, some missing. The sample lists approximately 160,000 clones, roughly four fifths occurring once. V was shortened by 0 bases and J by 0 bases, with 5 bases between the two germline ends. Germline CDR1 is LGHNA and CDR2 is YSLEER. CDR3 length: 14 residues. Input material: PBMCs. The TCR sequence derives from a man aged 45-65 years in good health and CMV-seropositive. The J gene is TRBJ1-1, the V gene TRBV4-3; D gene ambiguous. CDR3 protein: CASSQDRMNTEAFF. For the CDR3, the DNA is TGCGCCAGCAGCCAAGATAGAATGAACACTGAAGCTTTCTTT.